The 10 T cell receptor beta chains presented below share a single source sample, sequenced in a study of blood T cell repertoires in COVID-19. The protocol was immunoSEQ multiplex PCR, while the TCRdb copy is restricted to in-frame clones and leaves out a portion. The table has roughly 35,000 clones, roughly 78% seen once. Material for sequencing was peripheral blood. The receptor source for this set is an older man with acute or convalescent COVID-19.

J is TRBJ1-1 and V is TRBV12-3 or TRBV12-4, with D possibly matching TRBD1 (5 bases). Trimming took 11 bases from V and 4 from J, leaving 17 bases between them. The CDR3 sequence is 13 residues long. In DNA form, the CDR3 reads TGTGCCCAGGGCAGGGTGGTAGGCACTGAAGCTTTCTTT. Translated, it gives CAQGRVVGTEAFF.

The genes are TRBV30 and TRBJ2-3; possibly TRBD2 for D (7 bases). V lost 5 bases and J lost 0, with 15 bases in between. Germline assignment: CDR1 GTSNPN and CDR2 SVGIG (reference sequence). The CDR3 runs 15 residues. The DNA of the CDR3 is TGTGCCTGGGGGGGGGCTAGTCAGAGCACAGATACGCAGTATTTT. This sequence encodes CAWGGASQSTDTQYF.

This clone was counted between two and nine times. Here the CDR3 reads CASMTGTAGSTLHF. The CDR3 DNA follows: TGCGCCAGCATGACCGGGACAGCCGGGTCCACCCTCCACTTT. This chain links TRBV5-1 with TRBJ1-6, with TRBD1 matching over 7 bases. The ends lost 6 bases at V and 14 bases at J; junction bases unmatched: 14. This CDR3 has 14 residues. Germline CDR1 reads SGHRS; CDR2 reads YFSETQ.

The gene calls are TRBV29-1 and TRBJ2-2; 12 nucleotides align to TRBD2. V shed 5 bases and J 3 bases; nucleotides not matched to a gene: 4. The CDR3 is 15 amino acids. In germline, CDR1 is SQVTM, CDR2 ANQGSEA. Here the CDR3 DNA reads TGCAGCGTTAACCGACTAGCGGGAGACACCGGGGAGCTGTTTTTT. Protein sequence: CSVNRLAGDTGELFF.

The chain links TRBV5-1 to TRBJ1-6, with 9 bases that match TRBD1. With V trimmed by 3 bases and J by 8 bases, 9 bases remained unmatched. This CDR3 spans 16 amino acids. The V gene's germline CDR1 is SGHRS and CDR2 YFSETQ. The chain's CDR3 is CASSYDRGGLDSPLHF. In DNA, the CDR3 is TGCGCCAGCAGCTACGACAGGGGGGGTCTGGATTCACCCCTCCACTTT. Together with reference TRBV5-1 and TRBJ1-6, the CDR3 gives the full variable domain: KAGVTQTPRYLIKTRGQQVTLSCSPISGHRSVSWYQQTPGQGLQFLFEYFSETQRNKGNFPGRFSGRQFSNSRSEMNVSTLELGDSALYLCASSYDRGGLDSPLHFGNGTRLTVT.

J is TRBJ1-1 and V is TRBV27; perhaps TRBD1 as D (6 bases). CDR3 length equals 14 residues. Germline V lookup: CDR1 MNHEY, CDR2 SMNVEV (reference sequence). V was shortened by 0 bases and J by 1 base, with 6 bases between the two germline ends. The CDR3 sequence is CASSLSTGNTEAFF. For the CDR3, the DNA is TGTGCCAGCAGTTTATCGACAGGGAACACTGAAGCTTTCTTT.

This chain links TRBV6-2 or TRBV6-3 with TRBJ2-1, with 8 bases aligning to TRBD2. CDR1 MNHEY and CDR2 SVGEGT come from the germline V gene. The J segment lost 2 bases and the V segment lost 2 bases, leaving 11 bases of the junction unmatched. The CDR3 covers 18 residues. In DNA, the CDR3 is TGTGCCAGCAGTTACCTTACCGAGCTAGCGGGCACCTACAATGAGCAGTTCTTC. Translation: CASSYLTELAGTYNEQFF.

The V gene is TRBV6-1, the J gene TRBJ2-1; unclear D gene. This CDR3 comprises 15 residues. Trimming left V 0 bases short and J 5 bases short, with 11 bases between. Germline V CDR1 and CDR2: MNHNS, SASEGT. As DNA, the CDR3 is TGTGCCAGCAGTGAAGCGTGGCAGTATAACAATGAGCAGTTCTTC. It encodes CASSEAWQYNNEQFF.

The CDR3: CASSYAGSYNSPLHF. In nucleotides, the CDR3 is TGTGCCAGCAGTTACGCAGGGTCCTATAATTCACCCCTCCACTTT. The chain employs TRBV6-5 and TRBJ1-6; tentative D call: TRBD1 (5 bases). The germline gives CDR1 MNHEY, CDR2 SVGAGI. V was shortened by 2 bases and J by 1 base, with 6 bases between the two germline ends. The length of the CDR3 is 15 residues.

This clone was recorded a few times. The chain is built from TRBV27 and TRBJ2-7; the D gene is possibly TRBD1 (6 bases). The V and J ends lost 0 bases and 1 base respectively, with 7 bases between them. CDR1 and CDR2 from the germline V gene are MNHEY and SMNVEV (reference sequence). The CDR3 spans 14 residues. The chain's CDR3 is CASSLSQGSYEQYF. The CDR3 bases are TGTGCCAGCAGTTTATCTCAGGGGTCCTACGAGCAGTACTTC.